Sequencing of this T cell receptor beta chain was carried out in a study of blood T cells in healthy people across ages. At least 7 million PBMCs were isolated per sample. A J-beta primer mix and a sample-barcoded 5' primer were used in a second PCR of about 7 to 12 cycles. TCRdb recomputed calls from the 5' RACE reads with MiXCR, one row per CDR3 protein. The sample has 1.2 million to 1.5 million distinct CDR3 sequences, approximately 42% seen once. The junction had 15 bases not matched to a gene; V was cut back by 0 bases and J by 5 bases. The CDR3 has 18 amino acids. Germline V lookup: CDR1 MNHEY, CDR2 SVGAGI.

Material: blood. This receptor was obtained from a woman younger than 30 in good health. The chain joins TRBV6-5 to TRBJ2-5; 7 bases agree with TRBD2. For the CDR3, the DNA is TGTGCCAGCAGTTACTCAACCGGAAGGACTAGTATAGGGGAGACCCAGTACTTC. It specifies CASSYSTGRTSIGETQYF.